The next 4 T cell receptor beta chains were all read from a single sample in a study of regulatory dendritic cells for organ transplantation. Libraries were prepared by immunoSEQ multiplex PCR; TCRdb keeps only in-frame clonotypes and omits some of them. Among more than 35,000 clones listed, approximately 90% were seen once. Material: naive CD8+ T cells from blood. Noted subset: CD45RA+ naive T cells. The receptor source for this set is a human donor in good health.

The CDR3 loop reads CASRTSGSGAYEQYF. The CDR3 DNA is TGTGCCAGCAGGACCTCGGGCAGTGGTGCCTACGAGCAGTACTTC. This rearrangement joins TRBV27 to TRBJ2-7; D gene uncertain. CDR3 length: 15 amino acids. Germline V gives CDR1 MNHEY, CDR2 SMNVEV (reference sequence). V was cut by 6 bases and J by 2 bases, with 17 bases left in between.

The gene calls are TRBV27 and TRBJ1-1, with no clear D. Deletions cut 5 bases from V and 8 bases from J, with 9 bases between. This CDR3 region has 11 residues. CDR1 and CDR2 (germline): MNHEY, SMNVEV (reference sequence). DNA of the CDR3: TGTGCCAGCAGTCCTCACGCCGAAGCTTTCTTT. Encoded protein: CASSPHAEAFF.

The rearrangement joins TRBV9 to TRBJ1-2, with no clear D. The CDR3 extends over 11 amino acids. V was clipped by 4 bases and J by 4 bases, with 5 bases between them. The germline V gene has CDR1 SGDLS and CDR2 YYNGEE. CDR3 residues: CASSTVYGYTF. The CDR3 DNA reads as TGTGCCAGCAGCACCGTCTATGGCTACACCTTC.

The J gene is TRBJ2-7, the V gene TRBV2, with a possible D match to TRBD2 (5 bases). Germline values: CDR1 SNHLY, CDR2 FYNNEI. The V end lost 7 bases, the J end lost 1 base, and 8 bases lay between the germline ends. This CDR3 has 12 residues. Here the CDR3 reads CASITGSYEQYF. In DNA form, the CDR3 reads TGTGCCAGCATTACGGGGTCCTACGAGCAGTACTTC.